The 32 T cell receptor beta chains reported below all come from one sample, sequenced in a study of post-analysis software for immune sequencing data. Findings of the study overall: There were five TRBV segments more frequent in patients than controls, and TRBV5-6, TRBV5-1 and TRBV20-1 were among them.

No antigens are known for them. cDNA libraries of TCR beta carried unique molecular identifiers. TCRdb reprocessed the PCR reads with MiXCR, giving one entry per CDR3 protein. The table has 350,000 to 450,000 distinct CDR3 sequences, approximately 42% seen once. The sequenced material came from blood. The source of these receptors is a girl aged 2-15 years with multiple sclerosis.

In this sample, this clonotype turned up a few times. J is TRBJ1-2 and V is TRBV28, with 8 bases fitting TRBD1. Germline CDR1 MDHEN, CDR2 SYDVKM. With V trimmed by 10 bases and J by 1 base, 14 bases remained unmatched. The CDR3 length is 16 residues. The CDR3 DNA reads TGTGCCACCTTAGGGCCAGGGGGCGGGTTTAACTATGGCTACACCTTC. Amino acids: CATLGPGGGFNYGYTF.

This clonotype was seen only a few times. The chain uses TRBV4-2 and TRBJ2-1; D gene ambiguous. V was cut by 1 base and J by 3 bases, with 13 bases left in between. The germline V gene encodes CDR1 LGHNA and CDR2 YNFKEQ. The CDR3 sequence is 16 residues long. The CDR3 DNA follows: TGTGCCAGCAGCCAAGCTCACGCACAAGACTACAATGAGCAGTTCTTC. This gives the protein CASSQAHAQDYNEQFF.

J is TRBJ2-1 and V is TRBV6-2 or TRBV6-3; 8 bases fit TRBD2. Germline CDR1 is MNHEY and CDR2 is SVGEGT. There are 15 residues in the CDR3. V was pared by 2 bases and J by 6 bases, with 6 bases of the junction left unmatched. CDR3 bases: TGTGCCAGCAGTTACGGAGAGCGGGAGTTCAATGAGCAGTTCTTC. It specifies CASSYGEREFNEQFF.

This chain links TRBV20-1 with TRBJ2-5, with TRBD2 identical over 9 bases. V dropped 6 bases and J dropped 7; count of bases not matched to a gene: 18. Germline assignment: CDR1 DFQATT and CDR2 SNEGSKA (reference sequence). The CDR3 has 16 amino acids. CDR3 residues: CSAEFSGSALMRTQYF. The DNA for the CDR3 is TGCAGTGCGGAATTTAGCGGGAGCGCCCTAATGAGGACCCAGTACTTC.

The CDR3 loop reads CASSYERLTKYEQYF. The CDR3 DNA is TGTGCCAGCAGTTACGAGAGACTTACAAAGTACGAGCAGTACTTC. The V and J genes are TRBV6-2 or TRBV6-3 and TRBJ2-7; no clear D gene. Germline CDR1 reads MNHEY; CDR2 reads SVGEGT. There are 15 residues in the CDR3. With 2 bases removed from V and 4 bases from J, the gap between germline ends came to 15 bases.

The genes are TRBV20-1 and TRBJ1-2; no definite D call. The V gene lost 8 bases and the J gene lost 10 bases, with 11 bases spanning the gap. Germline lookup yields CDR1 DFQATT and CDR2 SNEGSKA (reference sequence). The CDR3 is 9 residues long. The CDR3 coding sequence is TGCAGTCCCGTCGGGCACTACACCTTC. Protein sequence: CSPVGHYTF.

Only a few counts were recorded for this clonotype. V is TRBV27 and J is TRBJ2-7; TRBD2 is a possible D gene (6 bases). V was pared by 3 bases and J by 4 bases, with 16 bases between. Germline-derived CDR1 and CDR2 are MNHEY and SMNVEV (reference sequence). The CDR3 consists of 15 residues. CDR3 in DNA: TGTGCCAGCAGTTTGGGGGTAGGGACTGGATACGAGCAGTACTTC. It translates to CASSLGVGTGYEQYF.

There are a few counts of this clonotype. CDR3 amino acids: CASSLARLAGGHEQYF. The CDR3, as DNA: TGTGCCAGCAGCTTAGCCCGACTAGCGGGAGGCCACGAGCAGTACTTC. The chain is built from TRBV7-2 and TRBJ2-7, with 13 positions matching TRBD2. The trim removed 0 bases at V and 5 bases at J, leaving 4 bases unmatched. CDR1 is SGHTA and CDR2 is FQGNSA in the germline V gene. CDR3 length: 16 amino acids. Variable domain in full (rest from reference TRBV7-2 and TRBJ2-7): GAGVSQSPSNKVTEKGKDVELRCDPISGHTALYWYRQSLGQGLEFLIYFQGNSAPDKSGLPSDRFSAERTGGSVSTLTIQRTQQEDSAVYLCASSLARLAGGHEQYFGPGTRLTVT.

The chain combines TRBV19 with TRBJ1-2; D is unclear. CDR3 size: 11 residues. The ends were cut back, 8 bases at V and 7 bases at J, with 11 bases in the middle. Germline assignment: CDR1 LNHDA and CDR2 SQIVND (reference sequence). In nucleotides, the CDR3 is TGTGCCAGTGGAGTCAGGTTTGGCTACACCTTC. It is translated as CASGVRFGYTF.

The chain employs TRBV4-2 and TRBJ2-5, with 7 bases aligning to TRBD2. The CDR3 length is 15 residues. Germline V gene sequence: CDR1 LGHNA, CDR2 YNFKEQ. After removal of 4 bases from V and 1 base from J, the junction contained 6 bases not matched to a gene. CDR3: CASSRREASQETQYF. The CDR3 DNA reads as TGTGCCAGCAGCCGACGGGAGGCCTCCCAAGAGACCCAGTACTTC.

The sample holds one count of this clonotype. The chain links TRBV7-3 to TRBJ2-4; D gene uncertain. Germline-derived CDR1 and CDR2 are SGHTA and FQGTGA. There are 18 residues in the CDR3. The ends were cut back, 1 base at V and 0 bases at J, with 16 bases in the middle. This CDR3 is CASSLMIGVRRAKNIQYF. The CDR3 DNA reads TGTGCCAGCAGCTTAATGATAGGAGTTCGTAGAGCCAAAAACATTCAGTACTTC.

This clonotype was seen at least ten times. The rearrangement uses TRBV20-1 and TRBJ2-7; D gene ambiguous. Deletions cut 5 bases from V and 2 bases from J, with 13 bases between. Germline CDR1 DFQATT, CDR2 SNEGSKA (reference sequence). There are 13 residues in the CDR3. For the CDR3, the DNA is TGCAGTGCTGCCCCGGACGCCACCTACGAGCAGTACTTC. As protein: CSAAPDATYEQYF.

This clonotype has only one observation. This chain links TRBV27 with TRBJ1-4; D not resolved. The CDR3 has 17 residues. Germline V lookup: CDR1 MNHEY, CDR2 SMNVEV (reference sequence). The ends were cut back, 5 bases at V and 0 bases at J, with 16 bases in the middle. The DNA for the CDR3 is TGTGCCAGCAGTCTCTCGGGTTTGGGAGCAACTAATGAAAAACTGTTTTTT. As protein: CASSLSGLGATNEKLFF.

The chain joins TRBV28 to TRBJ2-7; TRBD1 aligns across 7 bases. Unmatched junction bases numbered 4, after V lost 6 bases and J lost 2 bases. This CDR3 has 13 residues. Per the germline V gene, CDR1 is MDHEN and CDR2 is SYDVKM. The CDR3 DNA reads TGTGCCAGCAGGACAGGGTTTGCCTACGAGCAGTACTTC. This encodes CASRTGFAYEQYF. Full variable domain (remainder filled in from reference TRBV28 and TRBJ2-7): DVKVTQSSRYLVKRTGEKVFLECVQDMDHENMFWYRQDPGLGLRLIYFSYDVKMKEKGDIPEGYSVSREKKERFSLILESASTNQTSMYLCASRTGFAYEQYFGPGTRLTVT.

This clonotype was detected once. V and J are TRBV24-1 and TRBJ2-6; 12 bases are shared with TRBD1. Germline CDR1 and CDR2: KGHDR and SFDVKD. This CDR3 has 19 residues. V dropped 4 bases and J dropped 3; count of bases not matched to a gene: 9. CDR3 amino acids: CATSDKSGTGGIGANVLTF. For the CDR3, the DNA is TGTGCCACCAGTGACAAGTCCGGGACAGGGGGCATTGGGGCCAACGTCCTGACTTTC.

The gene calls are TRBV28 and TRBJ1-1; unclear D gene. CDR1 is MDHEN and CDR2 is SYDVKM in the germline V gene. The CDR3 totals 14 residues. The ends were cut back, 4 bases at V and 2 bases at J, with 11 bases in the middle. The CDR3 protein is CASSSPPVNTEAFF. The CDR3 DNA follows: TGTGCCAGCAGTTCACCCCCGGTAAACACTGAAGCTTTCTTT.

The gene calls are TRBV9 and TRBJ2-5; D may be TRBD1 (6 bases). This CDR3 has 16 amino acids. CDR1 is SGDLS, CDR2 YYNGEE, per germline. V was shortened by 0 bases and J by 7 bases, with 19 bases between the two germline ends. This chain's CDR3 is CASSVDTGPQSGTQYF. The CDR3, as DNA: TGTGCCAGCAGCGTAGACACAGGGCCTCAATCGGGGACCCAGTACTTC.

This clonotype was counted a few times. This chain uses TRBV7-9 with TRBJ2-7; 9 bases are a match to TRBD1. Unmatched junction bases numbered 12, after V lost 4 bases and J lost 2 bases. Germline values: CDR1 SEHNR, CDR2 FQNEAQ (reference sequence). The CDR3 consists of 17 residues. CDR3 nucleotides: TGTGCCAGCAGCTCCGACCATTCGACAGGGGGGCCCTACGAGCAGTACTTC. Residues: CASSSDHSTGGPYEQYF.

In this sample, this clonotype turned up a few times. The chain carries TRBV5-1 and TRBJ1-3; 7 bases map to TRBD1. There are 14 residues in the CDR3. Trimming cost V 5 bases and J 3 bases; bases outside gene matches: 5. Germline V gene lookup returns CDR1 SGHRS and CDR2 YFSETQ. For the CDR3, the DNA is TGCGCCAGCAGGCCCGGGACAGATGGAAACACCATATATTTT. This codes for CASRPGTDGNTIYF.

J is TRBJ1-2 and V is TRBV20-1; 8 bases match TRBD1. Germline CDR1 is DFQATT and CDR2 is SNEGSKA (reference sequence). V lost 0 bases to trimming and J lost 4 bases; unmatched junction nucleotides: 7. The CDR3 is 15 amino acids. As DNA, the CDR3 is TGCAGTGCTAGAGATCCAGGGGGCGATGTCTATGGCTACACCTTC. Protein: CSARDPGGDVYGYTF.

V gene TRBV7-9 combines with J gene TRBJ2-5, with D perhaps being TRBD1 or TRBD2 (5 bases each). The CDR3 sequence is 12 residues long. Germline V gene sequence: CDR1 SEHNR, CDR2 FQNEAQ (reference sequence). The V and J ends lost 6 bases and 7 bases respectively, with 12 bases between them. For the CDR3, the DNA is TGTGCCAGCAGATTACTAGGGGTGACCCAGTACTTC. It yields the protein CASRLLGVTQYF.

V gene TRBV10-2 combines with J gene TRBJ2-6; 8 bases fit TRBD2. Germline-derived CDR1 and CDR2 are WSHSY and SAAADI. CDR3 length: 19 amino acids. Trimming removed 4 bases from V and 1 base from J; junction bases left unmatched: 12. The CDR3 bases are TGCGCCAGCAGTGCTGCTCGCCGGGGGGGTCGATCTGGGGCCAACGTCCTGACTTTC. Protein sequence: CASSAARRGGRSGANVLTF.

The J gene is TRBJ2-7, the V gene TRBV10-3; the match to TRBD2 covers 12 bases. CDR1 and CDR2 (germline): ENHRY, SYGVKD. The V segment lost 6 bases and the J segment 6 bases; nucleotides outside the gene matches: 9. This CDR3 has 15 residues. The CDR3 coding sequence is TGTGCCATCAGGGCCAGACTAGCGGGGGACTTCGAGCAGTACTTC. It translates to CAIRARLAGDFEQYF.

This clonotype was found a few times. This rearrangement joins TRBV7-9 to TRBJ2-7; possibly TRBD1 for D (5 bases). This CDR3 is 14 amino acids long. Trimming took off 4 bases at V and 3 bases at J, with 13 bases between the two ends. Looked up from germline, CDR1 is SEHNR and CDR2 is FQNEAQ (reference sequence). This CDR3 reads CASSSHQGNYEQYF. In DNA form, the CDR3 reads TGTGCCAGCAGCTCACACCAGGGTAACTACGAGCAGTACTTC.

The chain employs TRBV12-3 or TRBV12-4 and TRBJ1-5; the D is unclear. The CDR3 totals 12 residues. V shed 7 bases and J shed 3 bases, with 7 bases lying between them. CDR3 DNA: TGTGCCAGCACAGTTAACAATCAGCCCCAGCATTTT. This codes for CASTVNNQPQHF.

The sample holds a few counts of this clonotype. This chain uses TRBV20-1 with TRBJ2-7; D may match TRBD1 or TRBD2 (5 bases each). The V gene lost 3 bases and the J gene lost 2 bases, with 11 bases spanning the gap. The V gene's germline CDR1 is DFQATT and CDR2 SNEGSKA (reference sequence). This CDR3 has 13 amino acids. The chain's CDR3 is CSASRDGTYEQYF. The CDR3 DNA reads TGCAGTGCTAGCCGGGACGGGACCTACGAGCAGTACTTC.

This chain uses TRBV13 with TRBJ2-7, with 9 bases aligning to TRBD2. The V and J ends lost 0 bases and 1 base, in that order; junction bases with no gene match: 4. The CDR3 runs to 16 residues. The germline V gene encodes CDR1 PRHDT and CDR2 FYEKMQ (reference sequence). The CDR3 region has the DNA TGTGCCAGCAGCTTAGGGGGTAGCGGGAGTTCCTACGAGCAGTACTTC. This sequence encodes CASSLGGSGSSYEQYF.

This clonotype was observed a few times. The rearrangement joins TRBV12-5 to TRBJ2-7; 15 nucleotides line up with TRBD2. This CDR3 is 21 amino acids long. V was pared by 3 bases and J by 5 bases, with 20 bases of the junction left unmatched. Germline V gene lookup returns CDR1 LGHNT and CDR2 FRNRAP. DNA of the CDR3: TGTGCTAGTGGTTTAGGTTTCGGACGGACTAGCGGGAGGGCCATGCTCAACGAGCAGTACTTC. It encodes CASGLGFGRTSGRAMLNEQYF.

The chain recombines TRBV6-6 with TRBJ1-4, with D tentatively TRBD1 (5 bases). CDR1 and CDR2 from the germline V gene are MNHNY and SVGAGI (reference sequence). Deletions cut 2 bases from V and 7 bases from J, with 11 bases between. The CDR3 runs 14 residues. This chain's CDR3 is CASSYGDPGEKLFF. CDR3 nucleotides: TGTGCCAGCAGTTACGGGGACCCCGGTGAAAAACTGTTTTTT.

The chain joins TRBV7-2 to TRBJ1-6; the D is unclear. V was clipped by 1 base and J by 7 bases, with 17 bases between them. The V gene's germline CDR1 is SGHTA and CDR2 FQGNSA. The CDR3 has 17 residues. CDR3 amino acids: CASSLGGGRTVNSPLHF. The DNA for the CDR3 is TGTGCCAGCAGCTTAGGAGGTGGCAGAACTGTAAATTCACCCCTCCACTTT.

J is TRBJ1-5 and V is TRBV7-7; TRBD1 matches at 10 bases. The V gene's germline CDR1 is SSHAT and CDR2 FNYEAQ (reference sequence). The CDR3 totals 15 residues. This CDR3 reads CASRPGTGAHQPQHF. In nucleotides, the CDR3 is TGTGCTAGCCGTCCCGGGACAGGGGCCCATCAGCCCCAGCATTTT. The variable domain in full, completed from reference TRBV7-7 and TRBJ1-5, reads GAGVSQSPRYKVTKRGQDVTLRCDPISSHATLYWYQQALGQGPEFLTYFNYEAQPDKSGLPSDRFSAERPEGSISTLTIQRTEQRDSAMYRCASRPGTGAHQPQHFGDGTRLSIL.

V is TRBV4-1 and J is TRBJ2-1; D gene unclear. The CDR3 spans 15 residues. Germline CDR1 MGHRA, CDR2 YSYEKL. V was shortened by 1 base and J by 7 bases, with 14 bases between the two germline ends. The CDR3 loop is CASSQVSSLLNEQFF. CDR3 DNA: TGCGCCAGCAGCCAAGTGAGCAGCTTACTTAATGAGCAGTTCTTC.